Listed below are T cell receptor beta chains from one sample, sequenced in a study of T cells in localized non-small cell lung cancer. TCRdb's copy holds only in-frame clones and misses some; the assay was immunoSEQ multiplex PCR. The data show under 20,000 clones, about 89% seen once. Specimen: peripheral blood mononuclear cells, collected before any cancer treatment. These receptors came from a male donor older than 55 with stage II lung adenocarcinoma. CDR3s include the opening cysteine and the closing phenylalanine or tryptophan. The D gene is left open where the match is weak. Clone size is shown for a subset of rows, as once, few, many or a class of expanded clone.

CDR3nt | CDR3aa | v_gene | d_gene | abundance | j_gene
TGTGCTAGTGACGACGCCGGAGGGACTGAAGCTTTCTTT | CASDDAGGTEAFF | TRBV12-5 | - | - | TRBJ1-1
TGTGCCAGCAGCTTAGGTATCGGCGGACAACAAGAGACCCAGTACTTC | CASSLGIGGQQETQYF | TRBV11-3 | - | - | TRBJ2-5
TGTGCCAGCAGCTTAGAGCGGCCCCCATATGAGCAGTTCTTC | CASSLERPPYEQFF | TRBV7-6 | - | - | TRBJ2-1
TGTGCCAGTAGCAATGGTAGACGCTACGAGCAGTACTTC | CASSNGRRYEQYF | TRBV19 | - | - | TRBJ2-7
TGTGCCAGCAGCCCCGGGACAGGAGCCTATGGCTACACCTTC | CASSPGTGAYGYTF | TRBV27 | TRBD1 | once | TRBJ1-2
TGCGCCAGCAGCTTGGAAGGGGCGGGAGGCGACGAGACCCAGTACTTC | CASSLEGAGGDETQYF | TRBV5-1 | TRBD2 | - | TRBJ2-5
TGTGCCAGCAGTGGACAGGGGGCAGCTGAGCAGTTCTTC | CASSGQGAAEQFF | TRBV2 | TRBD1 | - | TRBJ2-1
TGTGCCAGCACCCTTCCGGGGTCGCCTGAAGCTTTCTTT | CASTLPGSPEAFF | TRBV7-9 | - | - | TRBJ1-1
TGCGCGTCGTCGAAGGGGACAGGGGGATCCTACGAGCAGTACTTC | CASSKGTGGSYEQYF | TRBV10-1 | TRBD1 | - | TRBJ2-7
TGTGCCAGCAGCTTAGGTGTCACTGAAGCTTTCTTT | CASSLGVTEAFF | TRBV11-3 | - | - | TRBJ1-1
TGTGCCAGCAGCGAGGGACAGGGATTCAATGAGCAGTTCTTC | CASSEGQGFNEQFF | TRBV11-3 | TRBD1 | - | TRBJ2-1
TGTGCCAGCAGCCCCACCGGCGGGATGGCTGAAGCTTTCTTT | CASSPTGGMAEAFF | TRBV6-5 | - | once | TRBJ1-1
TGTGCCAGCAGCTCGACAGGGGGCAATGAGCAGTTCTTC | CASSSTGGNEQFF | TRBV7-9 | TRBD1 | - | TRBJ2-1
TGTGCCAGCAGCTTACCCCAAGGCAGGTCCGAGCAGTACTTC | CASSLPQGRSEQYF | TRBV11-2 | - | - | TRBJ2-7
TGTGCCAGCAGCCCTTATCCCCTAGCGAGTGAATCCAATGAGCAGTTCTTC | CASSPYPLASESNEQFF | TRBV11-2 | - | - | TRBJ2-1
TGTGCCAGCAGAATAGCGGGAGTTGGGAAAGAGACCCAGTACTTC | CASRIAGVGKETQYF | TRBV2 | TRBD2 | - | TRBJ2-5
TGTGCCAGTAGTATAGGTGGGAGGGCCGGGAATGAGCAGTTCTTC | CASSIGGRAGNEQFF | TRBV19 | TRBD2 | - | TRBJ2-1
TGTGCCAGCAGTGTTACAGGGGTGGCCGGGGAGCTGTTTTTT | CASSVTGVAGELFF | TRBV6-1 | TRBD1 | - | TRBJ2-2
TGTGCCAGTAGTATACAGGGGTTCCACGAGCAGTACTTC | CASSIQGFHEQYF | TRBV19 | - | - | TRBJ2-7
TGTGCCAGCAGTTCCGGACATCATGGCTACACCTTC | CASSSGHHGYTF | TRBV28 | - | - | TRBJ1-2
TGCAGCTCCCGAGAGGGGAACACTGAAGCTTTCTTT | CSSREGNTEAFF | TRBV29-1 | - | once | TRBJ1-1
TGTGCCAGCAGCGAGGGGCCGCAAGATACGCAGTATTTT | CASSEGPQDTQYF | TRBV5-4 | - | - | TRBJ2-3
TGTGCCAGCAGCATCAGGGGGGGGAGCTCCTACGAGCAGTACTTC | CASSIRGGSSYEQYF | TRBV11-3 | - | - | TRBJ2-7
TGCGCCAGCAGCCAGGGGGCCAGGGGCCAAGAGACCCAGTACTTC | CASSQGARGQETQYF | TRBV5-1 | TRBD1 | - | TRBJ2-5
TGTGCCAGCAGTTTGACTAGCGGGAGGGCCCTACGACAGGATACGCAGTATTTT | CASSLTSGRALRQDTQYF | TRBV28 | TRBD2 | - | TRBJ2-3
TGTGCCAGCAGCACAAGTCTCCAGGGGGGGAACAATGAGCAGTTCTTC | CASSTSLQGGNNEQFF | TRBV11-3 | - | once | TRBJ2-1
TGTGCCAGCAGCACCAAGACGGAGACCCAGTACTTC | CASSTKTETQYF | TRBV2 | - | - | TRBJ2-5
TGCGCCAGCAGCCTCGGCCCGAACACTGAAGCTTTCTTT | CASSLGPNTEAFF | TRBV4-1 | - | few | TRBJ1-1
TGCGCCAGCAGCCTTTCCGGGACAGGGGGCGAAGAGACCCAGTACTTC | CASSLSGTGGEETQYF | TRBV5-1 | TRBD1 | - | TRBJ2-5
TGTGCCAGCAGTGAATTTGGACAGGGCTATGGCTACACCTTC | CASSEFGQGYGYTF | TRBV6-1 | TRBD1 | - | TRBJ1-2
TGTGCCAGCAGTAAGGTGGCTAATGAAAAACTGTTTTTT | CASSKVANEKLFF | TRBV25-1 | - | once | TRBJ1-4
TGTGCCAGCAGTCCCAGGACTAGTCGGCGAAATGAGCAGTTCTTC | CASSPRTSRRNEQFF | TRBV6-6 | TRBD2 | - | TRBJ2-1
TGTGCCAGCACAGGACCGCCCGAGCAGTACTTC | CASTGPPEQYF | TRBV6-1 | - | - | TRBJ2-7
TGTGCCAGCTCACCCAGACAGGGGTCCGAATACGAGCAGTACTTC | CASSPRQGSEYEQYF | TRBV18 | TRBD1 | - | TRBJ2-7
TGTGCCAGCAGTTTTATCTCGCGGGGGATCTCCTACGAGCAGTACTTC | CASSFISRGISYEQYF | TRBV28 | TRBD2 | - | TRBJ2-7